This is a list of T cell receptor beta chains from one sample in a study of shared clonotypes between healthy human individuals. Libraries were prepared by immunoSEQ multiplex PCR; TCRdb keeps only in-frame clonotypes and omits some of them. The data contain 650,000 to 700,000 clones, about nine tenths of them seen just once; the ten biggest clones take up about 33%. Material: memory CD8+ T cells from PBMCs. The receptors were gathered from a young man in good health. Some clones in this sample may be carry-over from other donors' samples. The CDR3 runs from the conserved cysteine through the conserved F or W. The D gene is left open where the match is weak. Some rows mark clone size as missing; the rest say once, few, many or name a class of expanded clone.

CDR3 protein: CASKTGPNQPQHF; CDR3 DNA: TGTGCCAGCAAAACAGGACCGAATCAGCCCCAGCATTTT; J gene: TRBJ1-5; clone size: NA; D gene: NA; V gene: TRBV2
CDR3 protein: CASRMGRGGYEQYF; CDR3 DNA: TGTGCCAGTAGAATGGGACGGGGTGGGTACGAGCAGTACTTC; J gene: TRBJ2-7; clone size: NA; D gene: NA; V gene: TRBV27
CDR3 protein: CASSPNGSNQPQHF; CDR3 DNA: TGTGCCAGTAGTCCAAATGGTAGCAATCAGCCCCAGCATTTT; J gene: TRBJ1-5; clone size: NA; D gene: NA; V gene: TRBV19
CDR3 protein: CASSADLAWGIEGEQYF; CDR3 DNA: TGTGCCAGCAGCGCAGACTTGGCTTGGGGCATCGAAGGAGAGCAGTACTTC; J gene: TRBJ2-7; clone size: NA; D gene: NA; V gene: TRBV7-9
CDR3 protein: CASSHGQPQFF; CDR3 DNA: TGCGCCAGCAGCCACGGACAGCCGCAGTTCTTC; J gene: TRBJ2-1; clone size: few; D gene: NA; V gene: TRBV4-1
CDR3 protein: CASSLAEQQYF; CDR3 DNA: TGTGCCAGCAGCTTAGCGGAGCAGCAGTACTTC; J gene: TRBJ2-7; clone size: NA; D gene: NA; V gene: TRBV11-2
CDR3 protein: CASSHRGRWGNQPQHF; CDR3 DNA: TGTGCCAGTAGTCATAGGGGGCGGTGGGGCAATCAGCCCCAGCATTTT; J gene: TRBJ1-5; clone size: NA; D gene: TRBD1; V gene: TRBV19
CDR3 protein: CASSLALRDWDDGYTF; CDR3 DNA: TGTGCCAGCTCACTAGCATTAAGAGACTGGGATGATGGCTACACCTTC; J gene: TRBJ1-2; clone size: NA; D gene: NA; V gene: TRBV18
CDR3 protein: CASSTPRGANNEAFF; CDR3 DNA: TGTGCCAGCAGCACTCCTCGGGGGGCTAATAACGAAGCTTTCTTT; J gene: TRBJ1-1; clone size: NA; D gene: NA; V gene: TRBV5-6
CDR3 protein: CASRGDGGYWVNTDTQYF; CDR3 DNA: TGTGCCAGCAGAGGCGACGGGGGGTACTGGGTGAACACAGATACGCAGTATTTT; J gene: TRBJ2-3; clone size: NA; D gene: TRBD2; V gene: TRBV7-9
CDR3 protein: CASSQQTGNEQYF; CDR3 DNA: TGTGCCAGCAGCCAACAGACAGGGAACGAGCAGTACTTC; J gene: TRBJ2-7; clone size: NA; D gene: TRBD1; V gene: TRBV9
CDR3 protein: CASSSPSTGTTSSYNEQFF; CDR3 DNA: TGTGCCAGCAGCTCCCCATCGACCGGGACTACTAGCTCCTACAATGAGCAGTTCTTC; J gene: TRBJ2-1; clone size: NA; D gene: TRBD2; V gene: TRBV9
CDR3 protein: CASSSDSGSQDWSEQFF; CDR3 DNA: TGTGCCAGCAGCTCGGATAGCGGGAGTCAGGATTGGAGTGAGCAGTTCTTC; J gene: TRBJ2-1; clone size: NA; D gene: TRBD2; V gene: TRBV28
CDR3 protein: CASSVGEGVRKQYF; CDR3 DNA: TGTGCCAGCAGCGTAGGGGAAGGAGTCAGAAAGCAGTACTTC; J gene: TRBJ2-7; clone size: NA; D gene: NA; V gene: TRBV9
CDR3 protein: CASSARDNYGYTF; CDR3 DNA: TGTGCCAGCAGCGCCCGGGACAACTATGGCTACACCTTC; J gene: TRBJ1-2; clone size: NA; D gene: NA; V gene: TRBV5-4
CDR3 protein: CASSFRSRTSGTGELFF; CDR3 DNA: TGCGCCAGCAGCTTTAGGTCAAGGACTAGCGGCACCGGGGAGCTGTTTTTT; J gene: TRBJ2-2; clone size: NA; D gene: TRBD2; V gene: TRBV5-1
CDR3 protein: CASSRPSEGLNYGYTF; CDR3 DNA: TGTGCCAGCAGCCGCCCCTCGGAGGGCCTTAACTATGGCTACACCTTC; J gene: TRBJ1-2; clone size: NA; D gene: NA; V gene: TRBV7-9
CDR3 protein: CASSYGRLAGNYEQYF; CDR3 DNA: TGTGCCAGCAGTTACGGAAGGCTAGCGGGGAATTACGAGCAGTACTTC; J gene: TRBJ2-7; clone size: NA; D gene: TRBD2; V gene: TRBV6-5
CDR3 protein: CASSFAGGPRYEQFF; CDR3 DNA: TGTGCCAGCAGTTTTGCGGGAGGGCCTAGGTATGAGCAGTTCTTC; J gene: TRBJ2-1; clone size: NA; D gene: TRBD2; V gene: TRBV28
CDR3 protein: CASSSSGASIYEQYF; CDR3 DNA: TGTGCCAGCAGTTCATCAGGGGCCTCAATCTACGAGCAGTACTTC; J gene: TRBJ2-7; clone size: NA; D gene: NA; V gene: TRBV11-3
CDR3 protein: CASSDSAGDKFF; CDR3 DNA: TGTGCCAGCAGTGACTCAGCGGGAGACAAGTTCTTC; J gene: TRBJ2-1; clone size: NA; D gene: TRBD2; V gene: TRBV6-4
CDR3 protein: CASSLSGANVLTF; CDR3 DNA: TGTGCCAGCAGCTTAAGTGGGGCCAACGTCCTGACTTTC; J gene: TRBJ2-6; clone size: NA; D gene: NA; V gene: TRBV11-2
CDR3 protein: CASRGSYNEQFF; CDR3 DNA: TGTGCCAGCAGGGGGTCCTACAATGAGCAGTTCTTC; J gene: TRBJ2-1; clone size: NA; D gene: NA; V gene: TRBV27
CDR3 protein: CASSWGPMNTEAFF; CDR3 DNA: TGTGCCAGCAGTTGGGGACCTATGAACACTGAAGCTTTCTTT; J gene: TRBJ1-1; clone size: few; D gene: NA; V gene: TRBV27
CDR3 protein: CASVPSGRYNEQFF; CDR3 DNA: TGTGCCAGCGTCCCTAGCGGGAGATACAATGAGCAGTTCTTC; J gene: TRBJ2-1; clone size: NA; D gene: TRBD2; V gene: TRBV6-6
CDR3 protein: CASSSQEPSAPEQFF; CDR3 DNA: TGTGCCAGCAGCTCGCAAGAGCCTAGCGCTCCTGAGCAGTTCTTC; J gene: TRBJ2-1; clone size: NA; D gene: NA; V gene: TRBV7-2
CDR3 protein: CASSFWVRNQPQHF; CDR3 DNA: TGTGCCAGCAGTTTTTGGGTACGGAATCAGCCCCAGCATTTT; J gene: TRBJ1-5; clone size: once; D gene: NA; V gene: TRBV28
CDR3 protein: CASSLSLPPYEQYF; CDR3 DNA: TGTGCCAGCAGCTTATCTCTACCCCCCTACGAGCAGTACTTC; J gene: TRBJ2-7; clone size: NA; D gene: NA; V gene: TRBV7-2
CDR3 protein: CASSYGVTEAYEQYF; CDR3 DNA: TGTGCCAGCAGTTACGGGGTAACGGAGGCCTACGAGCAGTACTTC; J gene: TRBJ2-7; clone size: NA; D gene: NA; V gene: TRBV6-5
CDR3 protein: CASSFQLAEETQYF; CDR3 DNA: TGTGCCAGCAGCTTTCAGTTGGCCGAAGAGACCCAGTACTTC; J gene: TRBJ2-5; clone size: NA; D gene: NA; V gene: TRBV7-9
CDR3 protein: CASSMGVSSYNEQFF; CDR3 DNA: TGTGCCAGTAGTATGGGGGTGAGCTCCTACAATGAGCAGTTCTTC; J gene: TRBJ2-1; clone size: NA; D gene: NA; V gene: TRBV19
CDR3 protein: CASSLWGDRPREQYF; CDR3 DNA: TGTGCCAGCAGTTTATGGGGGGACCGACCTAGGGAGCAGTACTTC; J gene: TRBJ2-7; clone size: NA; D gene: NA; V gene: TRBV28
CDR3 protein: CASSYPTGRDEQFF; CDR3 DNA: TGTGCCAGCAGCTATCCCACAGGGCGGGACGAGCAGTTCTTC; J gene: TRBJ2-1; clone size: once; D gene: NA; V gene: TRBV7-9
CDR3 protein: CASSLTTSGYNEQFF; CDR3 DNA: TGTGCCAGCAGCTTAACGACTAGCGGGTACAATGAGCAGTTCTTC; J gene: TRBJ2-1; clone size: NA; D gene: TRBD2; V gene: TRBV7-3
CDR3 protein: CASSPGLAEETQYF; CDR3 DNA: TGTGCCAGCAGCCCTGGACTAGCGGAAGAGACCCAGTACTTC; J gene: TRBJ2-5; clone size: NA; D gene: TRBD2; V gene: TRBV7-9
CDR3 protein: CASSRPGSNTEAFF; CDR3 DNA: TGTGCCAGCTCACGCCCGGGGTCGAACACTGAAGCTTTCTTT; J gene: TRBJ1-1; clone size: NA; D gene: NA; V gene: TRBV18
CDR3 protein: CASSPGKSANTDTQYF; CDR3 DNA: TGTGCCAGCTCCCCCGGGAAATCGGCAAACACAGATACGCAGTATTTT; J gene: TRBJ2-3; clone size: NA; D gene: NA; V gene: TRBV25-1
CDR3 protein: CASGEGAYEQYF; CDR3 DNA: TGTGCCAGCGGGGAGGGGGCCTACGAGCAGTACTTC; J gene: TRBJ2-7; clone size: NA; D gene: NA; V gene: TRBV28
CDR3 protein: CASSLGQPNYGYTF; CDR3 DNA: TGTGCCAGCAGCTTGGGACAGCCTAACTATGGCTACACCTTC; J gene: TRBJ1-2; clone size: NA; D gene: NA; V gene: TRBV5-6
CDR3 protein: CASSLDRMETQYF; CDR3 DNA: TGTGCCAGCAGCCTGGACAGGATGGAGACCCAGTACTTC; J gene: TRBJ2-5; clone size: NA; D gene: TRBD1; V gene: TRBV7-9
CDR3 protein: CASRVGLKTEAFF; CDR3 DNA: TGTGCCAGCAGAGTTGGGTTGAAGACTGAAGCTTTCTTT; J gene: TRBJ1-1; clone size: NA; D gene: NA; V gene: TRBV28
CDR3 protein: CASSPPVVGSGRGQETQYF; CDR3 DNA: TGCGCCAGCAGCCCCCCTGTGGTTGGTAGCGGGAGGGGACAAGAGACCCAGTACTTC; J gene: TRBJ2-5; clone size: NA; D gene: TRBD2; V gene: TRBV5-1
CDR3 protein: CASSPRTDQETQYF; CDR3 DNA: TGTGCCAGCTCACCACGGACAGACCAAGAGACCCAGTACTTC; J gene: TRBJ2-5; clone size: NA; D gene: NA; V gene: TRBV18
CDR3 protein: CASSVGVAGEQYF; CDR3 DNA: TGTGCCAGCAGCGTCGGGGTAGCTGGCGAGCAGTACTTC; J gene: TRBJ2-7; clone size: few; D gene: NA; V gene: TRBV9
CDR3 protein: CASSLTWTGPYEQYF; CDR3 DNA: TGTGCCAGCAGCTTGACATGGACAGGACCCTACGAGCAGTACTTC; J gene: TRBJ2-7; clone size: NA; D gene: TRBD1; V gene: TRBV7-2
CDR3 protein: CASSSLRDRGHGYTF; CDR3 DNA: TGTGCCAGCAGTTCCCTCCGGGACAGGGGTCATGGCTACACCTTC; J gene: TRBJ1-2; clone size: NA; D gene: TRBD1; V gene: TRBV6-6
CDR3 protein: CASSLLGGLVIHEQFF; CDR3 DNA: TGTGCCAGCAGCTTACTCGGGGGACTAGTAATCCATGAGCAGTTCTTC; J gene: TRBJ2-1; clone size: many; D gene: TRBD2; V gene: TRBV7-3
CDR3 protein: CASSLIGGAGTGELFF; CDR3 DNA: TGCGCCAGCAGCTTGATCGGGGGCGCCGGCACCGGGGAGCTGTTTTTT; J gene: TRBJ2-2; clone size: NA; D gene: NA; V gene: TRBV5-1
CDR3 protein: CASSQGLPSYEQYF; CDR3 DNA: TGTGCCAGCAGCCAAGGGCTACCTTCCTACGAGCAGTACTTC; J gene: TRBJ2-7; clone size: NA; D gene: NA; V gene: TRBV4-2
CDR3 protein: CASSLVILAGGSTGELFF; CDR3 DNA: TGTGCCAGCAGCTTAGTGATCTTAGCGGGAGGAAGCACCGGGGAGCTGTTTTTT; J gene: TRBJ2-2; clone size: NA; D gene: TRBD2; V gene: TRBV11-3
CDR3 protein: CASSSPRVGGSFYNEQFF; CDR3 DNA: TGCGCCAGCAGCTCACCTCGGGTAGGGGGATCATTCTACAATGAGCAGTTCTTC; J gene: TRBJ2-1; clone size: NA; D gene: NA; V gene: TRBV5-1
CDR3 protein: CATWDGILYSNQPQHF; CDR3 DNA: TGTGCCACCTGGGACGGGATTCTTTATAGCAATCAGCCCCAGCATTTT; J gene: TRBJ1-5; clone size: NA; D gene: NA; V gene: TRBV10-3
CDR3 protein: CASKPGKTGELFF; CDR3 DNA: TGTGCCAGCAAGCCCGGAAAGACCGGGGAGCTGTTTTTT; J gene: TRBJ2-2; clone size: NA; D gene: NA; V gene: TRBV6-1
CDR3 protein: CASSLGGVSYEQYF; CDR3 DNA: TGTGCCAGCAGCTTGGGTGGGGTCAGCTACGAGCAGTACTTC; J gene: TRBJ2-7; clone size: NA; D gene: NA; V gene: TRBV7-9
CDR3 protein: CASSPTHRGDEQFF; CDR3 DNA: TGTGCCAGCAGCCCGACCCACAGGGGAGATGAGCAGTTCTTC; J gene: TRBJ2-1; clone size: once; D gene: TRBD1; V gene: TRBV5-5
CDR3 protein: CASRNGRERNEQFF; CDR3 DNA: TGTGCCAGTAGGAATGGGCGGGAGCGCAATGAGCAGTTCTTC; J gene: TRBJ2-1; clone size: NA; D gene: TRBD2; V gene: TRBV7-9